This TCR beta chain was profiled in a study of shared clonotypes between healthy human individuals. A deep-level run was used for the assay. Each cell subset's genomic DNA was divided evenly among several immunoSEQ plates. Libraries were prepared by immunoSEQ multiplex PCR; TCRdb keeps only in-frame clonotypes and omits some of them. In the table there are roughly 500,000 clones, 65% to 85% of which are singletons. V shed 4 bases and J 4 bases; nucleotides not matched to a gene: 7. This CDR3 comprises 15 residues. Germline assignment: CDR1 MNHEY and CDR2 SVGAGI. Donors comprised healthy HIV-negative adults lacking recent acute infections or vaccinations. Unsorted material relied on roughly 100 million PBMCs as the source of genomic DNA.

The source material was PBMCs. The origin of this receptor is a woman aged 40 to 50 in good health. Some clones in this sample may be carry-over from other donors' samples. This chain uses TRBV6-5 with TRBJ2-5; 9 bases match TRBD2. The CDR3, as DNA: TGTGCCAGCAGTTTGAATAGCGGGAGACGAGAGACCCAGTACTTC. Protein product: CASSLNSGRRETQYF.